A selection of T cell receptor beta chains follows, all from one sample in a study of early T cells in non-severe SARS-CoV-2 infection. TCRdb passed the 5' RACE reads through MiXCR, listing each CDR3 protein once. The sample consists of 70,000 to 95,000 distinct CDR3 sequences, approximately 11% of them appearing once. Sequencing input: whole blood. The source is an adult who was a healthcare worker with PCR-confirmed SARS-CoV-2 infection or an uninfected control (not recorded which). Each CDR3 is given with its conserved first and last residue. The D gene is left open where the match is weak. Clone size is stated in some rows and not others, as once, few, many or a class when expanded.

cdr3_nt: TGTGCTAGTGGTTCCCCCGATTATGGTGGAAACACCATATATTTT; cdr3_aa: CASGSPDYGGNTIYF; j_call: TRBJ1-3; clone_size: many; v_call: TRBV12-5; d_call: .
cdr3_nt: TGTGCCAGCCTAGGGGGCCCGAACACTGAAGCTTTCTTT; cdr3_aa: CASLGGPNTEAFF; j_call: TRBJ1-1; clone_size: .; v_call: TRBV2; d_call: TRBD1
cdr3_nt: TGTGCCAGCAGTTTAGGGACGCAGACGCAGTATTTT; cdr3_aa: CASSLGTQTQYF; j_call: TRBJ2-3; clone_size: many; v_call: TRBV12-3/TRBV12-4; d_call: .
cdr3_nt: TGTGCCAGCAGCCAAGCTACCCCGGGACTAAAGGGCGGGGAGACCCAGTACTTC; cdr3_aa: CASSQATPGLKGGETQYF; j_call: TRBJ2-5; clone_size: many; v_call: TRBV3-1; d_call: TRBD2
cdr3_nt: TGTGCCAGCAGCCCTACCCTCTCTGGGGCCAACGTCCTGACTTTC; cdr3_aa: CASSPTLSGANVLTF; j_call: TRBJ2-6; clone_size: few; v_call: TRBV9; d_call: .
cdr3_nt: TGTGCCAGCAGCTTGGGGACTAGCGGGATCTACAATGAGCAGTTCTTC; cdr3_aa: CASSLGTSGIYNEQFF; j_call: TRBJ2-1; clone_size: many; v_call: TRBV7-9; d_call: TRBD2
cdr3_nt: TGCGCCAGCAGCCAAGGGGACTGGGTCTATGGCTACACCTTC; cdr3_aa: CASSQGDWVYGYTF; j_call: TRBJ1-2; clone_size: .; v_call: TRBV5-1; d_call: .
cdr3_nt: TGTGCCAGCAGCCCGGGACAGGGGATCGGGGAGCTGTTTTTT; cdr3_aa: CASSPGQGIGELFF; j_call: TRBJ2-2; clone_size: many; v_call: TRBV27; d_call: TRBD1
cdr3_nt: TGTGCCAGCAGCTTAACTGGGGTCCCCCAAGAGACCCAGTACTTC; cdr3_aa: CASSLTGVPQETQYF; j_call: TRBJ2-5; clone_size: many; v_call: TRBV7-3; d_call: .
cdr3_nt: TGCGCCAGCAGCCAGGGACAGAGGAATGGCTACACCTTC; cdr3_aa: CASSQGQRNGYTF; j_call: TRBJ1-2; clone_size: .; v_call: TRBV5-1; d_call: TRBD1
cdr3_nt: TGTGCCAGCAGTAATCCGGGATACGGGGAGCTGTTTTTT; cdr3_aa: CASSNPGYGELFF; j_call: TRBJ2-2; clone_size: few; v_call: TRBV2; d_call: .
cdr3_nt: TGTGTCAGCAGTTTATCCAGGGCTGGAAACACCATATATTTT; cdr3_aa: CVSSLSRAGNTIYF; j_call: TRBJ1-3; clone_size: .; v_call: TRBV27; d_call: .
cdr3_nt: TGTGCCACCCTTGCCCGGGCCACAGATACGCAGTATTTT; cdr3_aa: CATLARATDTQYF; j_call: TRBJ2-3; clone_size: many; v_call: TRBV10-3; d_call: .
cdr3_nt: TGTGCCAGTAGCAGGGGGGCGTTCGACAATCAGCCCCAGCATTTT; cdr3_aa: CASSRGAFDNQPQHF; j_call: TRBJ1-5; clone_size: .; v_call: TRBV19; d_call: TRBD1
cdr3_nt: TGTGCCAGCAGCCGACCAACCGGCGACACCGGGGAGCTGTTTTTT; cdr3_aa: CASSRPTGDTGELFF; j_call: TRBJ2-2; clone_size: .; v_call: TRBV7-9; d_call: .
cdr3_nt: TGTGCCAGCAGTCCCCCTGAGGTCAGAGCCGATACGCAGTATTTT; cdr3_aa: CASSPPEVRADTQYF; j_call: TRBJ2-3; clone_size: few; v_call: TRBV6-2/TRBV6-3; d_call: .
cdr3_nt: TGTGCCAGTAGTATAAGGTCTAGCTGGGACAATGAGCAGTTCTTC; cdr3_aa: CASSIRSSWDNEQFF; j_call: TRBJ2-1; clone_size: few; v_call: TRBV19; d_call: .
cdr3_nt: TGTGCCAGCAATTTAGCCCAGGGGGAAGCTTTCTTT; cdr3_aa: CASNLAQGEAFF; j_call: TRBJ1-1; clone_size: many; v_call: TRBV6-6; d_call: .
cdr3_nt: TGCGCCAGCAGCTCTGACCAGCGCCCCTACAATGAGCAGTTCTTC; cdr3_aa: CASSSDQRPYNEQFF; j_call: TRBJ2-1; clone_size: many; v_call: TRBV5-1; d_call: .
cdr3_nt: TGTGCCAGCAGCTTAGTTTCAGCCTTGCCCTACAATGAGCAGTTCTTC; cdr3_aa: CASSLVSALPYNEQFF; j_call: TRBJ2-1; clone_size: many; v_call: TRBV7-8; d_call: .
cdr3_nt: TGTGCCAGCAGTAATTCCCAGGGGGCAGGGGACACTGAAGCTTTCTTT; cdr3_aa: CASSNSQGAGDTEAFF; j_call: TRBJ1-1; clone_size: many; v_call: TRBV25-1; d_call: TRBD1
cdr3_nt: TGTGCCAGCAGTTTATTCTCGGGCCCTGCTCGGGAAGCTTTCTTT; cdr3_aa: CASSLFSGPAREAFF; j_call: TRBJ1-1; clone_size: .; v_call: TRBV12-3/TRBV12-4; d_call: .
cdr3_nt: TGTGCCAGCAGTGTGGGTCAGCCCCAGCATTTT; cdr3_aa: CASSVGQPQHF; j_call: TRBJ1-5; clone_size: few; v_call: TRBV2; d_call: .
cdr3_nt: TGCAGCGCCCAGGGGAACACCGGGGAGCTGTTTTTT; cdr3_aa: CSAQGNTGELFF; j_call: TRBJ2-2; clone_size: .; v_call: TRBV29-1; d_call: .
cdr3_nt: TGTGCCAGCAGCTTCGGGTCCGTTGGACTAGCGGACACCGGGGAGCTGTTTTTT; cdr3_aa: CASSFGSVGLADTGELFF; j_call: TRBJ2-2; clone_size: many; v_call: TRBV11-2; d_call: TRBD2
cdr3_nt: TGTGCCAGCAGCTTAGAGGGGCAGTTGAACACTGAAGCTTTCTTT; cdr3_aa: CASSLEGQLNTEAFF; j_call: TRBJ1-1; clone_size: many; v_call: TRBV7-9; d_call: .
cdr3_nt: TGTGCCAGCAGCTTTACAGGGGACTGGACCGGGGAGCTGTTTTTT; cdr3_aa: CASSFTGDWTGELFF; j_call: TRBJ2-2; clone_size: .; v_call: TRBV7-2; d_call: .
cdr3_nt: TGTGCCAGCAGCTTCTTCAGGGAAGGGCGAGATGGCTACACCTTC; cdr3_aa: CASSFFREGRDGYTF; j_call: TRBJ1-2; clone_size: .; v_call: TRBV7-9; d_call: .
cdr3_nt: TGTGCCAGCAGTTTAGGCGGATTCAATCAGCCCCAGCATTTT; cdr3_aa: CASSLGGFNQPQHF; j_call: TRBJ1-5; clone_size: few; v_call: TRBV12-3/TRBV12-4; d_call: .
cdr3_nt: TGCAGTGCTCTCGGAGGGGACGAGACTAATGAAAAACTGTTTTTT; cdr3_aa: CSALGGDETNEKLFF; j_call: TRBJ1-4; clone_size: few; v_call: TRBV20-1; d_call: .
cdr3_nt: TGTGCCAGCAGCCCACTAGCGGGGGTGAACACCGGGGAGCTGTTTTTT; cdr3_aa: CASSPLAGVNTGELFF; j_call: TRBJ2-2; clone_size: .; v_call: TRBV11-3; d_call: TRBD2
cdr3_nt: TGTGCCAGCAGCCCGCGGACAGGGTTCACAGATACGCAGTATTTT; cdr3_aa: CASSPRTGFTDTQYF; j_call: TRBJ2-3; clone_size: .; v_call: TRBV9; d_call: TRBD1
cdr3_nt: TGTGCCAGCAGCCCAGTTTCGCAGGGTGGTCAGCCCCAGCATTTT; cdr3_aa: CASSPVSQGGQPQHF; j_call: TRBJ1-5; clone_size: few; v_call: TRBV5-5; d_call: .
cdr3_nt: TGTGCCAGCAGTTTAAAGGGGAATTCACCCCTCCACTTT; cdr3_aa: CASSLKGNSPLHF; j_call: TRBJ1-6; clone_size: many; v_call: TRBV12-3/TRBV12-4; d_call: .
cdr3_nt: TGTGCCAGCAGCTCCACATTCGGATTCAATGAGCAGTTCTTC; cdr3_aa: CASSSTFGFNEQFF; j_call: TRBJ2-1; clone_size: .; v_call: TRBV7-9; d_call: .
cdr3_nt: TGTGCCAGCTCACCACCTAGCGGGAGAGAGGATACGCAGTATTTT; cdr3_aa: CASSPPSGREDTQYF; j_call: TRBJ2-3; clone_size: few; v_call: TRBV18; d_call: TRBD2
cdr3_nt: TGTGCCAGCAGGGTCCCAGGCACCGGGGAGCTGTTTTTT; cdr3_aa: CASRVPGTGELFF; j_call: TRBJ2-2; clone_size: many; v_call: TRBV5-4; d_call: .
cdr3_nt: TGCAGTGCTCTGGACTTCCTCTACAATGAGCAGTTCTTC; cdr3_aa: CSALDFLYNEQFF; j_call: TRBJ2-1; clone_size: many; v_call: TRBV20-1; d_call: .
cdr3_nt: TGCGCCAGCAGCCAAGATCCGAGAGACAGACAAGAGACCCAGTACTTC; cdr3_aa: CASSQDPRDRQETQYF; j_call: TRBJ2-5; clone_size: many; v_call: TRBV4-1; d_call: .
cdr3_nt: TGTGCCAGCAGCTTAGCTGTGACAGGTACCTACAATGAGCAGTTCTTC; cdr3_aa: CASSLAVTGTYNEQFF; j_call: TRBJ2-1; clone_size: few; v_call: TRBV7-6; d_call: .
cdr3_nt: TGCAGTGCTAAAAAGGGGGACACTGAAGCTTTCTTT; cdr3_aa: CSAKKGDTEAFF; j_call: TRBJ1-1; clone_size: medium-sized; v_call: TRBV20-1; d_call: .
cdr3_nt: TGTGCCAGCAGCCAAGAATTAACTGGAAACACCATATATTTT; cdr3_aa: CASSQELTGNTIYF; j_call: TRBJ1-3; clone_size: few; v_call: TRBV3-1; d_call: .
cdr3_nt: TGTGCCAGCAGCTTCGGGAGCAATCAGCCCCAGCATTTT; cdr3_aa: CASSFGSNQPQHF; j_call: TRBJ1-5; clone_size: many; v_call: TRBV7-2; d_call: .
cdr3_nt: TGCAGTGCTAGGCCCCTAGGGGCTGAGCAGTTCTTC; cdr3_aa: CSARPLGAEQFF; j_call: TRBJ2-1; clone_size: .; v_call: TRBV20-1; d_call: .
cdr3_nt: TGTGCCAGCAGCCCGACCTCCTCTCTAGCGCCAGATACGCAGTATTTT; cdr3_aa: CASSPTSSLAPDTQYF; j_call: TRBJ2-3; clone_size: .; v_call: TRBV3-1; d_call: .
cdr3_nt: TGTGCCAGCAGAGGAGGTGGGGAGACCCAGTACTTC; cdr3_aa: CASRGGGETQYF; j_call: TRBJ2-5; clone_size: many; v_call: TRBV9; d_call: .
cdr3_nt: TGTGCCAGCAGCTCGCCTAGCGGGGGGGTAGATACGCAGTATTTT; cdr3_aa: CASSSPSGGVDTQYF; j_call: TRBJ2-3; clone_size: many; v_call: TRBV5-6; d_call: TRBD2
cdr3_nt: TGTGCCAGCAGCTTGTCAGGGGCTGGGGCCAACGTCCTGACTTTC; cdr3_aa: CASSLSGAGANVLTF; j_call: TRBJ2-6; clone_size: many; v_call: TRBV5-4; d_call: .
cdr3_nt: TGTGCCAGCAGCCAAGTGCAGTACCAAGAGACCCAGTACTTC; cdr3_aa: CASSQVQYQETQYF; j_call: TRBJ2-5; clone_size: few; v_call: TRBV3-1; d_call: .
cdr3_nt: TGTGCCAGCAGTGAAACCATCTTGAGACCTAACTATGGCTACACCTTC; cdr3_aa: CASSETILRPNYGYTF; j_call: TRBJ1-2; clone_size: .; v_call: TRBV2; d_call: .
cdr3_nt: TGTGCCAGCACCCAAGCGGGGGGGCAGCGGGTGAACACCGGGGAGCTGTTTTTT; cdr3_aa: CASTQAGGQRVNTGELFF; j_call: TRBJ2-2; clone_size: .; v_call: TRBV6-2/TRBV6-3; d_call: TRBD2
cdr3_nt: TGTGCCAGCAGCTCCTACAGGGCGCACTACAATGAGCAGTTCTTC; cdr3_aa: CASSSYRAHYNEQFF; j_call: TRBJ2-1; clone_size: .; v_call: TRBV11-2; d_call: .
cdr3_nt: TGCGCCAGCAGTCCCTTAGCGGGGCGGGGCACCGGGGAGCTGTTTTTT; cdr3_aa: CASSPLAGRGTGELFF; j_call: TRBJ2-2; clone_size: .; v_call: TRBV10-2; d_call: TRBD2
cdr3_nt: TGCAGTGCTAGCGAGGGACAGGGGACCTACGAGCAGTACTTC; cdr3_aa: CSASEGQGTYEQYF; j_call: TRBJ2-7; clone_size: many; v_call: TRBV20-1; d_call: TRBD1
cdr3_nt: TGCGCCAGCAGCTCAACTAGCGGCTCCTACAATGAGCAGTTCTTC; cdr3_aa: CASSSTSGSYNEQFF; j_call: TRBJ2-1; clone_size: few; v_call: TRBV5-1; d_call: TRBD2